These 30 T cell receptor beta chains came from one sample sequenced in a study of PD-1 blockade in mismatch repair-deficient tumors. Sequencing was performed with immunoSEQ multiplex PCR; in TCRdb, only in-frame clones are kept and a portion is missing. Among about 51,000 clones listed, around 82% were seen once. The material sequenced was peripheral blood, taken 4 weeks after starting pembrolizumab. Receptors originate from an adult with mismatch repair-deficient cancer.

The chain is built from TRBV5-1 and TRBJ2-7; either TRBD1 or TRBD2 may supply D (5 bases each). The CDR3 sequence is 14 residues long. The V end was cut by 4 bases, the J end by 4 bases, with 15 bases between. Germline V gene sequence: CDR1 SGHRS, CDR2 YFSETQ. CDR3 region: CASSTPGTTYEQYF. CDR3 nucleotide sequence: TGCGCCAGCAGCACTCCTGGGACCACATACGAGCAGTACTTC.

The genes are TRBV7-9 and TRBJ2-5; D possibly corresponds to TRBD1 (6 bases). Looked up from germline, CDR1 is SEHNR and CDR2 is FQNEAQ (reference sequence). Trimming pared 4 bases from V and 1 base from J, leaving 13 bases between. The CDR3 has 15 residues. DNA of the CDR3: TGTGCCAGCAGCTCCAACTGGGGGCCCCAAGAGACCCAGTACTTC. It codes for CASSSNWGPQETQYF. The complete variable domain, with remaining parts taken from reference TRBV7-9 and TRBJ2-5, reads DTGVSQNPRHKITKRGQNVTFRCDPISEHNRLYWYRQTLGQGPEFLTYFQNEAQLEKSRLLSDRFSAERPKGSFSTLEIQRTEQGDSAMYLCASSSNWGPQETQYFGPGTRLLVL.

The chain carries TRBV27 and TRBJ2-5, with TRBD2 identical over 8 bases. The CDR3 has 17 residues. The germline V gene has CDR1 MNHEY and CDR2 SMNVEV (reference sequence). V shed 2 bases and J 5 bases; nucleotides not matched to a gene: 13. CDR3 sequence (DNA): TGTGCCAGCAGTTTAATTGGTCGGGCGGGAGGAGGGGAGACCCAGTACTTC. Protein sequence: CASSLIGRAGGGETQYF.

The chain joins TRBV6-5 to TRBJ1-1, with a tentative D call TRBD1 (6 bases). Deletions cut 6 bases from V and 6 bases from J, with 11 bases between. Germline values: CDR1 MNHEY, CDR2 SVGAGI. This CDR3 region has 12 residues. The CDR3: CASSTGLSEAFF. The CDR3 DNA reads TGTGCCAGCAGCACAGGGCTCTCTGAAGCTTTCTTT.

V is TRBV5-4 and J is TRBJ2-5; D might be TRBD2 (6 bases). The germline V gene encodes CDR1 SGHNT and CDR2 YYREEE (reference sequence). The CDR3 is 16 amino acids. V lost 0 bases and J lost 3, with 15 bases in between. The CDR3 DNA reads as TGTGCCAGCAGCTTGGGAGTGCTAGCGTTAAAAGAGACCCAGTACTTC. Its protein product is CASSLGVLALKETQYF.

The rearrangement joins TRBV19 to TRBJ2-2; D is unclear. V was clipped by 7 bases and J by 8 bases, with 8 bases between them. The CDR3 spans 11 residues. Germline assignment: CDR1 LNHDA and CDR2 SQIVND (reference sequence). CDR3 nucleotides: TGTGCCAGTACCACCGGAGGGGAGCTGTTTTTT. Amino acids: CASTTGGELFF.

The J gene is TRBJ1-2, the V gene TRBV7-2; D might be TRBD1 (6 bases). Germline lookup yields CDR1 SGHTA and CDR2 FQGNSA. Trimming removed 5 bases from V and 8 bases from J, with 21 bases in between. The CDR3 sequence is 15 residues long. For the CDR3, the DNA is TGTGCCAGCAGCCCCCGAGGAACAGGGCTTGGCGGCTACACCTTC. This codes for CASSPRGTGLGGYTF. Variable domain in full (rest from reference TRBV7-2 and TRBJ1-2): GAGVSQSPSNKVTEKGKDVELRCDPISGHTALYWYRQSLGQGLEFLIYFQGNSAPDKSGLPSDRFSAERTGGSVSTLTIQRTQQEDSAVYLCASSPRGTGLGGYTFGSGTRLTVV.

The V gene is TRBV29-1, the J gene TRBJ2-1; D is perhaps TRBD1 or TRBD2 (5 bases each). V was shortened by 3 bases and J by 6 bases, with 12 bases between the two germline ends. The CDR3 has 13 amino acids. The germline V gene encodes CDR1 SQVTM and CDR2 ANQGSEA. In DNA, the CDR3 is TGCAGCGTTGAGGAGTCGAGGGGCAATGAGCAGTTCTTC. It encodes CSVEESRGNEQFF.

The CDR3 DNA follows: TGTGCCAGCAGTGGTCCCAAGAACACTGAAGCTTTCTTT. As protein: CASSGPKNTEAFF. The chain combines TRBV2 with TRBJ1-1; D is uncertain. CDR1 SNHLY and CDR2 FYNNEI come from the germline V gene. CDR3 size: 13 residues. The V end lost 4 bases, the J end lost 1 base, and 7 bases lay between the germline ends.

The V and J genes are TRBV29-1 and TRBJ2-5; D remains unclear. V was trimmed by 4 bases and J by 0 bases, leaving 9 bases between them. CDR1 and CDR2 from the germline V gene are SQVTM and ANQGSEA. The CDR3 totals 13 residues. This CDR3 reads CSVGEGNQETQYF. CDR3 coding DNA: TGCAGCGTTGGAGAAGGGAACCAAGAGACCCAGTACTTC.

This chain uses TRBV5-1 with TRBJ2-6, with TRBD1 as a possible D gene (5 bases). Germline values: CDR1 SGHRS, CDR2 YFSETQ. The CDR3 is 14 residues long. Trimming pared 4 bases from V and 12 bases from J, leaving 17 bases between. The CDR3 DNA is TGCGCCAGCAGCCCGGGCCAGGGTTTCAGCGTCCTGACTTTC. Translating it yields CASSPGQGFSVLTF.

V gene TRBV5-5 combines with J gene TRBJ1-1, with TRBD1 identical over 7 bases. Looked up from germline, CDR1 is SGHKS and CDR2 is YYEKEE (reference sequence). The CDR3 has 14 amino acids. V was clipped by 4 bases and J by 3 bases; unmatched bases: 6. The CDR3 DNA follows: TGTGCCAGCAGCGCGGACAGGTACGACACTGAAGCTTTCTTT. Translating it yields CASSADRYDTEAFF.

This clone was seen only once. This chain's CDR3 is CASRIPGQGPDYGYTF. The CDR3 bases are TGTGCCAGTAGGATACCGGGACAGGGACCCGATTATGGCTACACCTTC. V usage is TRBV19 and J usage is TRBJ1-2; TRBD1 aligns across 9 bases. Germline V gene lookup returns CDR1 LNHDA and CDR2 SQIVND (reference sequence). After removal of 6 bases from V and 5 bases from J, the junction contained 13 bases not matched to a gene. The length of the CDR3 is 16 residues.

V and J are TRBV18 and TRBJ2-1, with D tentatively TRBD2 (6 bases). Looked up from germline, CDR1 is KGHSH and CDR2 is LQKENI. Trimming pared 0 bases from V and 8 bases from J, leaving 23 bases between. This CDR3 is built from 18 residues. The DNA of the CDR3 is TGTGCCAGCTCACCACCGTACGGGAGCGACCCACGTAATCATGAGCAGTTCTTC. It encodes CASSPPYGSDPRNHEQFF. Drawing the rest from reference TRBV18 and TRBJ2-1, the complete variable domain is NAGVMQNPRHLVRRRGQEARLRCSPMKGHSHVYWYRQLPEEGLKFMVYLQKENIIDESGMPKERFSAEFPKEGPSILRIQQVVRGDSAAYFCASSPPYGSDPRNHEQFFGPGTRLTVL.

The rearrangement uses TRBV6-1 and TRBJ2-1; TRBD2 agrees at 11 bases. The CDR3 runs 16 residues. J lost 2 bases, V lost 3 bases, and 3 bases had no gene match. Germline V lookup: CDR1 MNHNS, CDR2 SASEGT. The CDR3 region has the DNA TGTGCCAGCAGTGAGACTAGCGGGAACACCTACAATGAGCAGTTCTTC. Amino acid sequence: CASSETSGNTYNEQFF.

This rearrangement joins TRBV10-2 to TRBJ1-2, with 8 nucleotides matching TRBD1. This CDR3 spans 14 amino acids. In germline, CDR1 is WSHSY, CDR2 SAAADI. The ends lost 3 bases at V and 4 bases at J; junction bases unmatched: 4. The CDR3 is CASSENDRGYGYTF. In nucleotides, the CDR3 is TGCGCCAGCAGTGAAAACGACAGGGGCTATGGCTACACCTTC.

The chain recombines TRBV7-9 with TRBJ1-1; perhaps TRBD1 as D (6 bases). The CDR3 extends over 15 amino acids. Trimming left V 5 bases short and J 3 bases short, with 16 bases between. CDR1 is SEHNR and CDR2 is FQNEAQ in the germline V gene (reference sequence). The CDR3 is CASSNLGGGDTEAFF. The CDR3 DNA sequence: TGTGCCAGCAGCAACTTGGGAGGGGGTGACACTGAAGCTTTCTTT.

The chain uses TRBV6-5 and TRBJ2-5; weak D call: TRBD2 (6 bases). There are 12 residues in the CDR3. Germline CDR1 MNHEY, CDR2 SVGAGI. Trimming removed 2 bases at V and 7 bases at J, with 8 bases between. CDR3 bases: TGTGCCAGCAGTTACCTTAGCGGGACCCAGTACTTC. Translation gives CASSYLSGTQYF.

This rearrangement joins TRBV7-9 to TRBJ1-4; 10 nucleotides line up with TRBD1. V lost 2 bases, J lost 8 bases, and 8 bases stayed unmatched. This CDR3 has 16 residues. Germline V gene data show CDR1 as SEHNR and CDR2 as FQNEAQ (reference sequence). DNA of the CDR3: TGTGCCAGCAGCTTACTCCCAGGGACAGGGGACGAAAAACTGTTTTTT. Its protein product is CASSLLPGTGDEKLFF.

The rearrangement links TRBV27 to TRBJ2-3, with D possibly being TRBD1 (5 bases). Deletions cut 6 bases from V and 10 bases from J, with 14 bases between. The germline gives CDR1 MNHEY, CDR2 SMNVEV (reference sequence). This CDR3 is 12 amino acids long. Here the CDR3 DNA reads TGTGCCAGCAGACCCTCCCTAGGGGCGCAGTATTTT. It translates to CASRPSLGAQYF.

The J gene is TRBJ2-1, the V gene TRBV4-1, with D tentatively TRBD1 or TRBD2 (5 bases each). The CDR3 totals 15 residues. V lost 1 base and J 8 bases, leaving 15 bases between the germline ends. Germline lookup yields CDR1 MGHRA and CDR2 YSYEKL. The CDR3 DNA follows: TGCGCCAGCAGCCAAGTGTTACAGAGGGGCGATGAGCAGTTCTTC. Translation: CASSQVLQRGDEQFF.

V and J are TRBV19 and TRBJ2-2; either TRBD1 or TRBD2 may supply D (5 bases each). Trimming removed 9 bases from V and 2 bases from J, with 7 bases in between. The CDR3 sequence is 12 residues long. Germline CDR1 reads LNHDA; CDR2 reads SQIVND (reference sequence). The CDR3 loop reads CARGTNTGELFF. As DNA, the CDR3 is TGTGCCAGAGGGACCAACACCGGGGAGCTGTTTTTT. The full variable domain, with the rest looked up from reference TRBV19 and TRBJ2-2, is DGGITQSPKYLFRKEGQNVTLSCEQNLNHDAMYWYRQDPGQGLRLIYYSQIVNDFQKGDIAEGYSVSREKKESFPLTVTSAQKNPTAFYLCARGTNTGELFFGEGSRLTVL.

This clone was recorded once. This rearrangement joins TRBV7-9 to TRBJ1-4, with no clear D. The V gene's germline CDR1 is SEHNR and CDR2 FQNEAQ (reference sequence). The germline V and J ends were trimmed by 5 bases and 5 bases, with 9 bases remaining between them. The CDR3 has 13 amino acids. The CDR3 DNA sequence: TGTGCCAGCAGCACCACCCAAAATGAAAAACTGTTTTTT. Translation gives CASSTTQNEKLFF. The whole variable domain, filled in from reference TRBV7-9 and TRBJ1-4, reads DTGVSQNPRHKITKRGQNVTFRCDPISEHNRLYWYRQTLGQGPEFLTYFQNEAQLEKSRLLSDRFSAERPKGSFSTLEIQRTEQGDSAMYLCASSTTQNEKLFFGSGTQLSVL.

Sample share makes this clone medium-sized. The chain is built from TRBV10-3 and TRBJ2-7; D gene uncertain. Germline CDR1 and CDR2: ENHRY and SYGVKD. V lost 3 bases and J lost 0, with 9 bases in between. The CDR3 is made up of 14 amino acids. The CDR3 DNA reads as TGTGCCATCAGTGACCCTAAAGACTCCTACGAGCAGTACTTC. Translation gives CAISDPKDSYEQYF.

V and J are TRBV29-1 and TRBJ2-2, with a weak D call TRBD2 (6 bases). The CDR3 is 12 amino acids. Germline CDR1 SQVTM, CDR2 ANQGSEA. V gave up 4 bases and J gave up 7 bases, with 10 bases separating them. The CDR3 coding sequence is TGCAGCGTTGCGGACGGGAGCGGGGAGCTGTTTTTT. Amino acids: CSVADGSGELFF.

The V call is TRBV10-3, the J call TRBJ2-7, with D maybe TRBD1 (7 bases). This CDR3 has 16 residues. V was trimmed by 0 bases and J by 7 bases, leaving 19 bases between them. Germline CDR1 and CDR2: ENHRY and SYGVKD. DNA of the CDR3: TGTGCCATCAGTGAGTCCGTGGGACAGCTCGGGGGTGAGCAGTACTTC. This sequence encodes CAISESVGQLGGEQYF.

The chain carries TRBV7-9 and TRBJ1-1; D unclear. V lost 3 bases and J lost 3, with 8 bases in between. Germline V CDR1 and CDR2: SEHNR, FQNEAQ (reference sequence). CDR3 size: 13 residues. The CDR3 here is CASSFRHDTEAFF. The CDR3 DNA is TGTGCCAGCAGCTTTCGGCACGACACTGAAGCTTTCTTT. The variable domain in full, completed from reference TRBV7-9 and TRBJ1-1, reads DTGVSQNPRHKITKRGQNVTFRCDPISEHNRLYWYRQTLGQGPEFLTYFQNEAQLEKSRLLSDRFSAERPKGSFSTLEIQRTEQGDSAMYLCASSFRHDTEAFFGQGTRLTVV.

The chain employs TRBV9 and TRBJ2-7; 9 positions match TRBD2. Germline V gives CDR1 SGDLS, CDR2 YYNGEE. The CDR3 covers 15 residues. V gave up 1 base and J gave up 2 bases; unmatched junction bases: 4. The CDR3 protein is CASSVSSGTTYEQYF. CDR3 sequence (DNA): TGTGCCAGCAGCGTATCTAGCGGGACCACCTACGAGCAGTACTTC.

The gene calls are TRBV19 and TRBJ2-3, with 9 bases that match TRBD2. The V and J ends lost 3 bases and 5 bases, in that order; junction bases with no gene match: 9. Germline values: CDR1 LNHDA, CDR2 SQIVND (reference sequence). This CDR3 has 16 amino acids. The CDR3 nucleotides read TGTGCCAGTAGTATTTTAGGTAGCGGGAGTGAAGATACGCAGTATTTT. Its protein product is CASSILGSGSEDTQYF. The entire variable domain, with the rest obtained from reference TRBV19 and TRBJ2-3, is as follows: DGGITQSPKYLFRKEGQNVTLSCEQNLNHDAMYWYRQDPGQGLRLIYYSQIVNDFQKGDIAEGYSVSREKKESFPLTVTSAQKNPTAFYLCASSILGSGSEDTQYFGPGTRLTVL.

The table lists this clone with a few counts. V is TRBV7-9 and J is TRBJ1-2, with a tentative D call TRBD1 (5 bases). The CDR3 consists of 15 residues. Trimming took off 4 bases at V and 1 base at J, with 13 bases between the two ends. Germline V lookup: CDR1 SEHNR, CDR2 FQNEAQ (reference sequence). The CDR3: CASSSGTSFNYGYTF. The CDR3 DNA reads TGTGCCAGCAGCTCCGGGACCAGCTTTAACTATGGCTACACCTTC.